The clone carrying this TCR beta chain was seen many times. The hyperthyroidism was newly diagnosed and had lasted under 2 months; the patients were aged 18 to 65. Uncontrolled infections, other autoimmune diseases, pregnancy or lactation led to exclusion of patients. This sample was included in a study of T cells in Graves' hyperthyroidism and ophthalmopathy. Germline CDR1 SQVTM, CDR2 ANQGSEA. V was cut by 4 bases and J by 4 bases, with 8 bases left in between. There are 11 residues in the CDR3. The TCR beta CDR3 regions underwent amplification using RNA transcripts as the source. HTBI primers were used for first-round RT-PCR of the TCR CDR3. TCRdb itself ran the multiplex PCR reads through MiXCR, one entry per CDR3 protein. The sample lists approximately 520,000 distinct CDR3 sequences; roughly 20% were seen once.

The chain employs TRBV29-1 and TRBJ2-7; unclear D gene. Sequencing was done on a sample of blood. The receptor's source is a man aged 18 to 29 with Graves' hyperthyroidism. CDR3 sequence (DNA): TGCAGCGTTGCGGAGCTTTACGAGCAGTACTTC. Translated, it gives CSVAELYEQYF.